The 31 T cell receptor beta chains below were found in one sample sequenced in a study of siplizumab effects on memory and regulatory T cells. The data were produced by immunoSEQ multiplex PCR, yet TCRdb's version contains in-frame clones alone and is incomplete. The sample shows some 100,000 clones, about 90% of them seen only once. The specimen sequenced was Tregs sorted from blood. The source of these receptors is a human donor in good health.

V and J are TRBV6-1 and TRBJ2-1, with D uncertain. The germline CDR1 and CDR2 sequences are MNHNS and SASEGT. The germline V and J ends were trimmed by 2 bases and 0 bases, with 8 bases remaining between them. The CDR3 totals 15 residues. The DNA for the CDR3 is TGTGCCAGCAGTGAATCGATAGGCTCCTACAATGAGCAGTTCTTC. This gives the protein CASSESIGSYNEQFF.

The chain couples TRBV19 to TRBJ1-1; 7 nucleotides line up with TRBD1. V trimming: 4 bases; J trimming: 7 bases; junction bases outside the gene matches: 9. Germline CDR1 reads LNHDA; CDR2 reads SQIVND (reference sequence). CDR3 length: 14 residues. The CDR3 nucleotides are TGTGCCAGTAGTACGAACAGGGGTGGCCGTGAAGCTTTCTTT. Residues: CASSTNRGGREAFF.

This chain connects TRBV11-1 to TRBJ2-3, with 10 bases identical to TRBD2. Germline assignment: CDR1 SGHAT and CDR2 FQDESV (reference sequence). V was pared by 2 bases and J by 3 bases, with 5 bases of the junction left unmatched. This CDR3 is built from 16 residues. The CDR3: CASSLFPSGSTDTQYF. CDR3 bases: TGTGCCAGCAGCTTATTCCCTAGCGGGAGTACAGATACGCAGTATTTT.

This chain uses TRBV20-1 with TRBJ1-4; D perhaps matches TRBD1 (5 bases). CDR1 DFQATT and CDR2 SNEGSKA come from the germline V gene (reference sequence). V gave up 6 bases and J gave up 5 bases, with 7 bases separating them. This CDR3 has 11 amino acids. The CDR3, as DNA: TGCAGTGCGGGGGGGAATGAAAAACTGTTTTTT. This gives the protein CSAGGNEKLFF.

The chain combines TRBV5-1 with TRBJ2-1; 8 bases match TRBD2. The V gene's germline CDR1 is SGHRS and CDR2 YFSETQ. J gave up 2 bases and V 1 base, and 8 bases lay outside the gene matches. The CDR3 loop spans 17 amino acids. The CDR3 region is CASSLFGAGGTYNEQFF. CDR3 coding DNA: TGCGCCAGCAGCTTGTTCGGTGCGGGAGGAACCTACAATGAGCAGTTCTTC.

The V and J genes are TRBV7-9 and TRBJ1-4; no clear D. Looked up from germline, CDR1 is SEHNR and CDR2 is FQNEAQ (reference sequence). Trimming left V 1 base short and J 5 bases short, with 8 bases between. The CDR3 extends over 14 amino acids. The CDR3 region has the DNA TGTGCCAGCAGCTTAGTGGGCGTCAATGAAAAACTGTTTTTT. It is translated as CASSLVGVNEKLFF.

The rearrangement uses TRBV15 and TRBJ1-5; D ambiguous. With 5 bases removed from V and 3 bases from J, the gap between germline ends came to 8 bases. The CDR3 extends over 13 amino acids. Germline loops: CDR1 LNHNV, CDR2 YYDKDF (reference sequence). CDR3: CATSGQDNQPQHF. The CDR3, as DNA: TGTGCCACCAGCGGGCAAGACAATCAGCCCCAGCATTTT.

The V and J genes are TRBV15 and TRBJ2-6; D gene uncertain. Germline CDR1 is LNHNV and CDR2 is YYDKDF (reference sequence). The CDR3 spans 14 residues. V was cut by 0 bases and J by 3 bases, with 3 bases left in between. The CDR3 DNA is TGTGCCACCAGCAGAGATTATGGGGCCAACGTCCTGACTTTC. Translated: CATSRDYGANVLTF. The whole variable domain, filled in from reference TRBV15 and TRBJ2-6, reads DAMVIQNPRYQVTQFGKPVTLSCSQTLNHNVMYWYQQKSSQAPKLLFHYYDKDFNNEADTPDNFQSRRPNTSFCFLDIRSPGLGDTAMYLCATSRDYGANVLTFGAGSRLTVL.

The chain is built from TRBV6-5 and TRBJ2-3; the D gene is possibly TRBD1 (6 bases). Germline-derived CDR1 and CDR2 are MNHEY and SVGAGI. The CDR3 is 15 amino acids. V was pared by 0 bases and J by 4 bases, with 11 bases between. CDR3: CASSYSGRGADTQYF. As DNA, the CDR3 is TGTGCCAGCAGTTACTCGGGCAGGGGAGCAGATACGCAGTATTTT.

The chain employs TRBV20-1 and TRBJ2-3; D is ambiguous. Trimming took 5 bases from V and 2 from J, leaving 2 bases between them. This CDR3 is 10 amino acids long. The germline gives CDR1 DFQATT, CDR2 SNEGSKA (reference sequence). CDR3 in amino acids: CSAFTDTQYF. CDR3 nucleotides: TGCAGTGCTTTCACAGATACGCAGTATTTT.

The chain is built from TRBV19 and TRBJ2-3, with D unresolved. Trimming stripped 3 bases from V and 1 base from J, with 8 bases between. The CDR3 is 14 amino acids. Germline CDR1 LNHDA, CDR2 SQIVND (reference sequence). The CDR3, as DNA: TGTGCCAGTAGTATCATCTTACGCACAGATACGCAGTATTTT. Translation gives CASSIILRTDTQYF.

The chain has TRBV18 and TRBJ2-5; D is uncertain. Germline V gene lookup returns CDR1 KGHSH and CDR2 LQKENI. Trimming stripped 3 bases from V and 2 bases from J, with 10 bases between. CDR3 size: 14 residues. The CDR3 protein is CASSPPVQQETQYF. CDR3 nucleotide sequence: TGTGCCAGCTCACCCCCGGTTCAGCAAGAGACCCAGTACTTC.

The V gene is TRBV11-2, the J gene TRBJ2-5; the D call may be TRBD1 or TRBD2 (5 bases each). TRBJ2-7 explains the end of the DNA better; the J call may be wrong. This CDR3 is 14 amino acids long. Germline-derived CDR1 and CDR2 are SGHAT and FQNNGV. As DNA, the CDR3 is TGTGCCAGCAGCTCACTTGGTGGGGGCTACGAGCAGTACTTC. Protein product: CASSSLGGGYEQYF.

This sequence joins TRBV19 and TRBJ1-1; D not certain. V shed 2 bases and J shed 0 bases, with 10 bases lying between them. The CDR3 totals 15 residues. From germline, CDR1 is LNHDA and CDR2 SQIVND (reference sequence). For the CDR3, the DNA is TGTGCCAGTAGTATAATCAGAGCTTTGAACACTGAAGCTTTCTTT. The encoded protein is CASSIIRALNTEAFF.

The rearrangement uses TRBV2 and TRBJ2-5, with TRBD1 as a possible D gene (8 bases). Germline lookup yields CDR1 SNHLY and CDR2 FYNNEI. The CDR3 length is 15 residues. Trimming removed 10 bases at V and 4 bases at J, with 22 bases between. The CDR3 here is CAILGRGDRRETQYF. CDR3 nucleotides: TGTGCCATCCTAGGCCGGGGGGACAGGAGAGAGACCCAGTACTTC.

The chain employs TRBV10-3 and TRBJ2-7, with D possibly TRBD2 on 5 matching bases. This CDR3 is built from 13 residues. Germline CDR1 and CDR2: ENHRY and SYGVKD. Trimming removed 10 bases from V and 4 bases from J, with 17 bases in between. The CDR3 bases are TGTGCCACCTACCGAGAGGGAGATTACGAGCAGTACTTC. Its protein is CATYREGDYEQYF.

This rearrangement joins TRBV7-9 to TRBJ2-7; D ambiguous. V dropped 6 bases and J dropped 2 bases, with 11 bases sitting between them. Germline CDR1 is SEHNR and CDR2 is FQNEAQ (reference sequence). The CDR3 runs to 13 residues. As DNA, the CDR3 is TGTGCCAGCAGTCAAACTACGACCTACGAGCAGTACTTC. It yields the protein CASSQTTTYEQYF.

The chain uses TRBV6-1 and TRBJ1-3; D is ambiguous. The CDR3 covers 14 residues. Trimming pared 2 bases from V and 0 bases from J, leaving 5 bases between. Looked up from germline, CDR1 is MNHNS and CDR2 is SASEGT. The CDR3 bases are TGTGCCAGCAGTGAATGGGGCTCTGGAAACACCATATATTTT. This gives the protein CASSEWGSGNTIYF.

The genes are TRBV11-1 and TRBJ2-6; 9 bases match TRBD1. This CDR3 contains 16 residues. Germline assignment: CDR1 SGHAT and CDR2 FQDESV (reference sequence). V was clipped by 1 base and J by 4 bases; unmatched bases: 2. The CDR3 region has the DNA TGTGCCAGCAGCTTAGACAGGGGGCTCGGGGCCAACGTCCTGACTTTC. This gives the protein CASSLDRGLGANVLTF.

The V and J genes are TRBV10-2 and TRBJ2-7; unclear D gene. Germline lookup yields CDR1 WSHSY and CDR2 SAAADI. This CDR3 spans 11 amino acids. Trimming pared 2 bases from V and 2 bases from J, leaving 1 base between. CDR3 DNA: TGCGCCAGCAGTGAGACCTACGAGCAGTACTTC. It yields the protein CASSETYEQYF.

This clone came up once. The chain joins TRBV5-1 to TRBJ1-1, with D tentatively TRBD1 (6 bases). Germline CDR1 and CDR2: SGHRS and YFSETQ. CDR3 length: 13 residues. V was cut by 4 bases and J by 8 bases, with 15 bases left in between. CDR3 residues: CASSPTGFAEAFF. In nucleotides, the CDR3 is TGCGCCAGCAGCCCAACAGGGTTTGCAGAAGCTTTCTTT.

The V and J genes are TRBV2 and TRBJ2-7; possibly TRBD1 or TRBD2 for D (5 bases each). V lost 4 bases, J lost 3 bases, and 13 bases lay in between. Germline lookup yields CDR1 SNHLY and CDR2 FYNNEI. The CDR3 runs 14 residues. The CDR3 sequence is CASSVVGRVYEQYF. The CDR3 coding sequence is TGTGCCAGCAGTGTGGTGGGACGGGTCTACGAGCAGTACTTC.

The CDR3 spells CASSPGAYGYTF. CDR3 bases: TGTGCCAGCTCACCAGGGGCCTATGGCTACACCTTC. The chain employs TRBV18 and TRBJ1-2, with D maybe TRBD1 (5 bases). CDR1 is KGHSH, CDR2 LQKENI, per germline. V was shortened by 2 bases and J by 4 bases, with 5 bases between the two germline ends. CDR3 length equals 12 residues.

This chain links TRBV7-3 with TRBJ2-3; D gene ambiguous. Trimming pared 3 bases from V and 1 base from J, leaving 5 bases between. Germline V gene sequence: CDR1 SGHTA, CDR2 FQGTGA. The CDR3 runs 13 residues. In DNA form, the CDR3 reads TGTGCCAGCAGCTTCGGTGGCACAGATACGCAGTATTTT. The encoded protein is CASSFGGTDTQYF.

The chain is built from TRBV27 and TRBJ1-6; 8 bases align to TRBD1. Trimming at V came to 6 bases and at J to 5 bases, leaving 6 bases not matched to a gene. Per germline, CDR1 MNHEY and CDR2 SMNVEV (reference sequence). This CDR3 contains 15 residues. The CDR3 nucleotides read TGTGCCAGCAGGGTCGGACAGGGCAATAATTCACCCCTCCACTTT. As protein: CASRVGQGNNSPLHF.

The CDR3 region has the DNA TGTGCCAGCAGCATCCTCGGTGGAGGTCTCAACATTCAGTACTTC. The encoded protein is CASSILGGGLNIQYF. The chain uses TRBV7-9 and TRBJ2-4, with TRBD2 as a possible D gene (5 bases). V was trimmed by 5 bases and J by 7 bases, leaving 18 bases between them. CDR3 length equals 15 residues. Germline CDR1 and CDR2: SEHNR and FQNEAQ (reference sequence).

The chain combines TRBV5-1 with TRBJ2-1, with D uncertain. The CDR3 has 14 amino acids. V was pared by 0 bases and J by 7 bases, with 11 bases between. CDR1 SGHRS and CDR2 YFSETQ come from the germline V gene. CDR3 sequence reads: CASSLGSGGNEQFF. The DNA of the CDR3 is TGCGCCAGCAGCTTGGGATCAGGCGGAAATGAGCAGTTCTTC.

This chain connects TRBV11-2 to TRBJ2-4, with a weak D call TRBD1 (6 bases). Trimming stripped 4 bases from V and 7 bases from J, with 8 bases between. Germline V CDR1 and CDR2: SGHAT, FQNNGV. The CDR3 length is 12 residues. The CDR3 is CASSYTGNIQYF. CDR3 nucleotide sequence: TGTGCCAGCAGCTACACAGGGAACATTCAGTACTTC.

CDR3: CASSSHLRAENTGELFF. The CDR3 bases are TGTGCCAGCAGTTCCCACCTTCGAGCGGAAAACACCGGGGAGCTGTTTTTT. This chain connects TRBV28 to TRBJ2-2; a weak D match, TRBD2 (5 bases). The V and J ends lost 4 bases and 2 bases respectively, with 17 bases between them. The CDR3 runs 17 residues. CDR1 and CDR2 from the germline V gene are MDHEN and SYDVKM.

This clone was observed a handful of times. The V gene is TRBV18, the J gene TRBJ1-1, with D perhaps TRBD1 (5 bases). Germline lookup yields CDR1 KGHSH and CDR2 LQKENI. V was trimmed by 3 bases and J by 1 base, leaving 6 bases between them. The length of the CDR3 is 13 residues. CDR3 sequence reads: CASSPTENTEAFF. The CDR3 DNA sequence: TGTGCCAGCTCACCGACAGAGAACACTGAAGCTTTCTTT.

A single count supports this clone. This chain joins TRBV6-5 and TRBJ1-2; TRBD1 matches 7 bases. This CDR3 has 11 residues. The V segment lost 6 bases and the J segment 8 bases; nucleotides outside the gene matches: 3. Germline V gene lookup returns CDR1 MNHEY and CDR2 SVGAGI. The CDR3 DNA reads as TGTGCCAGCAGGATACAGGGGGGCTACACCTTC. This translates into CASRIQGGYTF.